Listed below are T cell receptor beta chains from one sample, sequenced in a study of beta chain features in type 1 diabetes. TCRdb's copy holds only in-frame clones and misses some; the assay was immunoSEQ multiplex PCR. The sample records hundreds of thousands of clones, over 10% being singletons. Sequencing was performed on naive CD4+ T cells from blood. The receptors originated from a man aged 18 to 30 with type 1 diabetes. CDR3s include the opening cysteine and the closing phenylalanine or tryptophan. The D gene is left open where the match is weak. Rows may omit the clone size; those that give it use once, few, many or a size class.

TRBV5-4	TRBD2	15	few	TRBJ2-2	TGTGCCAGCAGCCACGGGACTAAGAACACCGGGGAGCTGTTTTTT	CASSHGTKNTGELFF
TRBV4-2	-	15	few	TRBJ1-3	TGTGCCAGCAGCCAAGATCCCGTTACTGGAAACACCATATATTTT	CASSQDPVTGNTIYF
TRBV18	-	13	few	TRBJ2-1	TGTGCCAGCTCACCACCGAGCACCGGTGAGCAGTTCTTC	CASSPPSTGEQFF
TRBV6-6	-	15	few	TRBJ1-4	TGTGCCAGCGGGAGGCAAGTTCAAGCTAATGAAAAACTGTTTTTT	CASGRQVQANEKLFF
TRBV5-1	-	16	few	TRBJ2-3	TGCGCCAGCAGCTTGGCTGCTGCAGCCCTCACAGATACGCAGTATTTT	CASSLAAAALTDTQYF
TRBV28	-	11	few	TRBJ1-2	TGTGCCAGCATGAAGGGGCTTGGCTACACCTTC	CASMKGLGYTF
TRBV7-2	TRBD1	14	few	TRBJ1-1	TGTGCCAGCAGCTACCCGACAGGGTCCACTGAAGCTTTCTTT	CASSYPTGSTEAFF
TRBV6-5	TRBD1	15	-	TRBJ2-5	TGTGCCAGCAGTTCCGAACCGGGACAGCAAGAGACCCAGTACTTC	CASSSEPGQQETQYF
TRBV28	-	14	few	TRBJ1-2	TGTGCCAGCAGTATTATCCGGGACCAGAGGGGCTACACCTTC	CASSIIRDQRGYTF
TRBV18	-	13	-	TRBJ2-3	TGTGCCAGCTCAGCCGTAAATCGTGATACGCAGTATTTT	CASSAVNRDTQYF
TRBV29-1	-	12	few	TRBJ1-4	TGCAGCGCCCGGACAACTAATGAAAAACTGTTTTTT	CSARTTNEKLFF
TRBV2	TRBD2	16	-	TRBJ2-1	TGTGCCAGCAGTGAAGCTGGACTAGCGGGCGCCAATGAGCAGTTCTTC	CASSEAGLAGANEQFF
TRBV2	-	14	-	TRBJ1-4	TGTGCCAGCAGGTCCCCTCAAACGAGGGAAAAACTGTTTTTT	CASRSPQTREKLFF
TRBV7-2	TRBD1	14	-	TRBJ2-4	TGTGCCAGCAGCGCGACAGGGTCTAGGGACATTCAGTACTTC	CASSATGSRDIQYF
TRBV7-9	-	14	few	TRBJ1-2	TGTGCCAGCAGCTCCACGGATAGGGAGAATGGCTACACCTTC	CASSSTDRENGYTF
TRBV18	TRBD1	14	-	TRBJ2-7	TGTGCCAGCTCACGCGGACAGGGGGCGAAGGAGCAGTACTTC	CASSRGQGAKEQYF
TRBV5-1	-	16	-	TRBJ2-1	TGCGCCAGCTCCATTTCGCAGGGGAGCTCCTACAATGAGCAGTTCTTC	CASSISQGSSYNEQFF
TRBV29-1	TRBD1	13	-	TRBJ1-2	TGCAGCGTCGAGGGACAGGGGAACTATGGCTACACCTTC	CSVEGQGNYGYTF
TRBV7-9	-	16	-	TRBJ2-7	TGTGCCAGCAGCAATACAATCCAGGGCCACTCCTACGAGCAGTACTTC	CASSNTIQGHSYEQYF
TRBV2	-	14	-	TRBJ2-7	TGTGCCAGCACGAACCGGCGAAGCTCCTACGAGCAGTACTTC	CASTNRRSSYEQYF
TRBV6-6	TRBD2	16	few	TRBJ2-1	TGTGCCAGCAGTCAACCCACTAGCGGGGGTATCAATGAGCAGTTCTTC	CASSQPTSGGINEQFF
TRBV30	-	16	-	TRBJ1-6	TGTGCCTGGAGTGTAGCCACGTCCGGGGGCAATTCACCCCTCCACTTT	CAWSVATSGGNSPLHF
TRBV19	TRBD1	11	-	TRBJ1-1	TGTGCCAGCAGGGGGGCAACTGAAGCTTTCTTT	CASRGATEAFF
TRBV5-1	-	14	few	TRBJ2-1	TGCGCCAGCAGCTTGGAGTTGGAGGCCAATGAGCAGTTCTTC	CASSLELEANEQFF
TRBV9	TRBD1	14	-	TRBJ1-1	TGTGCCAGCAGCGTGGCTCCAGGGGGAAATGAAGCTTTCTTT	CASSVAPGGNEAFF
TRBV27	TRBD1	15	few	TRBJ2-6	TGTGCCAGCAGCCCCAAGGGGGCTAGGGCCAACGTCCTGACTTTC	CASSPKGARANVLTF
TRBV21-1	-	16	few	TRBJ2-1	TGTGCCAGCAGCAAAAGGGGTCACCGATCCTACAATGAGCAGTTCTTC	CASSKRGHRSYNEQFF
TRBV19	-	13	-	TRBJ2-2	TGTGCCAGTAACATCGCGAACACCGGGGAGCTGTTTTTT	CASNIANTGELFF
TRBV5-4	-	13	-	TRBJ1-5	TGTGCCAGCAGCTTGGCCGGGAATCAGCCCCAGCATTTT	CASSLAGNQPQHF
TRBV14	TRBD1	16	few	TRBJ2-4	TGTGCCAGCAGCCGTGGGACAGTAGGTTGGGGAAACATTCAGTACTTC	CASSRGTVGWGNIQYF
TRBV28	-	15	-	TRBJ2-4	TGTGCCAGCAGTTCAGGGTATGAGGTCAAAAACATTCAGTACTTC	CASSSGYEVKNIQYF
TRBV30	-	14	few	TRBJ1-2	TGTGCCTGGGGGGACCGCACTTTGGGCTATGGCTACACCTTC	CAWGDRTLGYGYTF
TRBV18	TRBD2	13	-	TRBJ2-7	TGTGCCAGCTCACCTGGGGACTACTGGGAGCAGTACTTC	CASSPGDYWEQYF
TRBV5-6	-	16	-	TRBJ2-3	TGTGCCAGCAGCTTGGTTGCGGGGACCCTCACAGATACGCAGTATTTT	CASSLVAGTLTDTQYF
TRBV23-1	-	14	many	TRBJ1-5	TGCGCCAGCAGTCAACGGACAGAGAGCCAGCCCCAGCATTTT	CASSQRTESQPQHF
TRBV9	TRBD2	18	-	TRBJ2-1	TGTGCCAGCAGCGTAGCCCCTAGCGGGGGGACCCTTGTGAATGAGCAGTTCTTC	CASSVAPSGGTLVNEQFF
TRBV4-1	-	13	few	TRBJ2-7	TGCGCCAGCAGCAGACAAGGTTCGTACGAGCAGTACTTC	CASSRQGSYEQYF
TRBV2	-	11	few	TRBJ2-7	TGTGCCAGCACCTGGGGGTACGAGCAGTACTTC	CASTWGYEQYF
TRBV30	-	16	-	TRBJ2-1	TGTGCCTGGAGTGTACGAGGGGGTTGGGGATACAATGAGCAGTTCTTC	CAWSVRGGWGYNEQFF
TRBV11-2	TRBD1	13	-	TRBJ2-7	TGTGCCAGCAAATACGGACAGGGTAACGAGCAGTACTTC	CASKYGQGNEQYF
TRBV2	TRBD2	15	-	TRBJ2-4	TGTGCCAGCAGTAAAGAAGCGGGGGGCGGAAACATTCAGTACTTC	CASSKEAGGGNIQYF
TRBV10-2	TRBD2	18	-	TRBJ2-3	TGCGCCAGCAGTGAGCAAGATGGCGGGGGGGGCCACACAGATACGCAGTATTTT	CASSEQDGGGGHTDTQYF
TRBV30	-	17	few	TRBJ1-3	TGTGCCTGGACCCTAGGCGGACCGCGTCACTCTGGAAACACCATATATTTT	CAWTLGGPRHSGNTIYF